Listed below are T cell receptor beta chains from one sample, sequenced in a study of T cell changes during pregnancy in multiple sclerosis. Here immunoSEQ multiplex PCR was the method, and the copy in TCRdb shows in-frame clones only, minus some. Found here are under 80,000 clones, less than 95% of them singletons; the top ten hold 0.58%. The material was peripheral blood, obtained in the third trimester of pregnancy. The receptors were sampled from a female donor with multiple sclerosis, enrolled in a pregnancy study. Each CDR3 is given with its conserved first and last residue. Each record gives: clone size, D gene, J gene, V gene, CDR3 DNA, CDR3 protein. A D gene is named only where the DNA matches it firmly. Expanded clones are given a class, and other clones once, few, many or no size at all.

once	.	TRBJ2-3	TRBV12-5	TGTGCTAGTGGTTTGGTGGGACATAGCACAGATACGCAGTATTTT	CASGLVGHSTDTQYF
medium-sized	.	TRBJ1-1	TRBV13	TGTGCCAGCAGTCAACGGACTGTAAATCAGAACACTGAAGCTTTCTTT	CASSQRTVNQNTEAFF
.	TRBD1	TRBJ2-4	TRBV19	TGTGCCAGTAGTATAGGGTCGGGACAGGGGCTATTCGACATTCAGTACTTC	CASSIGSGQGLFDIQYF
.	TRBD1	TRBJ1-6	TRBV18	TGTGCCAGCTCACCAGCAGGGACAGGGGACACTGGTTCACCCCTCCACTTT	CASSPAGTGDTGSPLHF
.	TRBD2	TRBJ2-3	TRBV27	TGTGCCAGCAGTTCCCCGCGCGGGGGGGGCGAGACAGATACGCAGTATTTT	CASSSPRGGGETDTQYF
.	TRBD1	TRBJ2-1	TRBV29-1	TGCAGCGTAGGGGACAGGGGGCATTACAATGAGCAGTTCTTC	CSVGDRGHYNEQFF
.	TRBD2	TRBJ2-7	TRBV7-2	TGTGCCAGCAGCCTGGGACTACTTGCCTACGAGCAGTACTTC	CASSLGLLAYEQYF
.	.	TRBJ2-7	TRBV9	TGTGCCAGCGGCGGGCCCCAGGCTTGGGACGAGCAGTACTTC	CASGGPQAWDEQYF
.	TRBD1	TRBJ2-7	TRBV2	TGTGCCAGCACTGCTCAAACTCGAATAGGGACAGGGGTCCGCCACGAGCAGTACTTC	CASTAQTRIGTGVRHEQYF
.	TRBD1	TRBJ2-5	TRBV6-1	TGTGCCAGCAGTGGGACAGGGGGCCAAGAGACCCAGTACTTC	CASSGTGGQETQYF
few	TRBD2	TRBJ2-3	TRBV6-4	TGTGCCAGCAGGGACACTAGCGGGGGGGCAGATACGCAGTATTTT	CASRDTSGGADTQYF
.	TRBD2	TRBJ2-1	TRBV5-4	TGTGCCAGCAGCCCCCAACTAGCGGGGGGCCCCATCTTCTTC	CASSPQLAGGPIFF
.	TRBD1	TRBJ1-2	TRBV29-1	TGCAGCGACGGACAGGGAGCTGGCTACACCTTC	CSDGQGAGYTF
.	TRBD1	TRBJ2-7	TRBV9	TGTGCCAGCAGCGCCACGGGACAGTATGGCTACGAGCAGTACTTC	CASSATGQYGYEQYF
.	TRBD1	TRBJ1-2	TRBV6-6	TGTGCCAGCAGCCCGGGACAGGGGGGTGGCTACACCTTC	CASSPGQGGGYTF
.	.	TRBJ1-1	TRBV7-2	TGTGCCAGCAGCGAGAATGCCCCAGGGAACACTGAAGCTTTCTTT	CASSENAPGNTEAFF
.	.	TRBJ1-2	TRBV6-1	TGTGCCAGCAGCGGGGGGGGCTATGGCTACACCTTC	CASSGGGYGYTF
.	.	TRBJ2-1	TRBV6-4	TGTGCCAGCAGTGACTTAGCCACCCTAAACGCGAATGAGCAGTTCTTC	CASSDLATLNANEQFF
.	.	TRBJ2-3	TRBV29-1	TGCAGCGTTCGAGGGGGGGGGAGCACAGATACGCAGTATTTT	CSVRGGGSTDTQYF
.	TRBD1	TRBJ2-4	TRBV28	TGTGCCAGCAGTACCTACAGGGGCGATGGTGTAAACATTCAGTACTTC	CASSTYRGDGVNIQYF
.	TRBD1	TRBJ2-7	TRBV10-3	TGTGCCATCAGAGACAGGGTTTGGTACTTC	CAIRDRVWYF
once	TRBD1	TRBJ1-1	TRBV5-5	TGTGCCAGCAGCGTAGGTGGGAACAGGGGGCTGAAGGTGAACACTGAAGCTTTCTTT	CASSVGGNRGLKVNTEAFF
.	.	TRBJ1-5	TRBV4-1	TGCGCCAGCAGCCAAGATCGGGGGAGCCAGCCCCAGCATTTT	CASSQDRGSQPQHF
.	.	TRBJ1-6	TRBV7-9	TGTGCCAGCAGCCAGACACGCAGCTTCTATAATTCACCCCTCCACTTT	CASSQTRSFYNSPLHF
.	.	TRBJ1-2	TRBV7-2	TGTGCCAGCAGCTTAGATCTTGGCAGCGGGTATGGCTACACCTTC	CASSLDLGSGYGYTF
.	.	TRBJ1-3	TRBV9	TGTGCCAGCAGCACTTCAGGGTCTGGAAACACCATATATTTT	CASSTSGSGNTIYF
.	.	TRBJ1-2	TRBV29-1	TGCAGCGTTGAGATAGCGAGCTATGGCTACACCTTC	CSVEIASYGYTF
.	TRBD2	TRBJ2-7	TRBV5-6	TGTGCCAGCAGCTTGGGGCGGGGGAACTACGAGCAGTACTTC	CASSLGRGNYEQYF
.	TRBD1	TRBJ1-6	TRBV10-1	TGCGCCAGCAGTGACGGTTTGGACAGGCGACGGGACTCACCCCTCCACTTT	CASSDGLDRRRDSPLHF